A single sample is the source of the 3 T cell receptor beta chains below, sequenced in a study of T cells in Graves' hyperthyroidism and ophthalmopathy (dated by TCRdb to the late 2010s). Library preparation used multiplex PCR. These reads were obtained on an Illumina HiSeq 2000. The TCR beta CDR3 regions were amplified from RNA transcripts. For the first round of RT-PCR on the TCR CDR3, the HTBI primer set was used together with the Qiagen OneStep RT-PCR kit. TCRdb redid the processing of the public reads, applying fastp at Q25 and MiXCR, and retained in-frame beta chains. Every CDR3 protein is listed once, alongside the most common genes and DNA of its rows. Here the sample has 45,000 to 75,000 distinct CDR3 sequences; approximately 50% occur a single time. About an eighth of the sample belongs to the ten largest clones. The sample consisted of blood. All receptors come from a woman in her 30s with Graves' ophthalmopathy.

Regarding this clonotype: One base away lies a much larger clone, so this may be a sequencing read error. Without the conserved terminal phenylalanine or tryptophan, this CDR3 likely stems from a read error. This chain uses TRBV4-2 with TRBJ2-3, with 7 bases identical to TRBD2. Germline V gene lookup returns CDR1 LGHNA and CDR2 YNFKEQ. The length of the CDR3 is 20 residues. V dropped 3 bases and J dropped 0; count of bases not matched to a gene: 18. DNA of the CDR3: TGTGCCAGCAGCCACCGGACCGTGGGAGACAAGCGGGGAAGCACAGATACGCAGTATTGT. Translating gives CASSHRTVGDKRGSTDTQYC.

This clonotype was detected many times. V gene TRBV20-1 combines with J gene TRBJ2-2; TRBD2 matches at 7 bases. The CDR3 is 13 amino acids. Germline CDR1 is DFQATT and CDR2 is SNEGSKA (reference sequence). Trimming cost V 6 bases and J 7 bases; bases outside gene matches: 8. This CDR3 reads CSAPGGGFGELFF. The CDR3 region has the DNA TGCAGTGCGCCCGGGGGAGGGTTCGGGGAGCTGTTTTTT.

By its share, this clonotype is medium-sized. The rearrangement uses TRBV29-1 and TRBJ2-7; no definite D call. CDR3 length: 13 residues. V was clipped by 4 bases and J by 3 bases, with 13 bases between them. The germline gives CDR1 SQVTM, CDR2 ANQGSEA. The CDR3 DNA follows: TGCAGCGTTGTCGGCATCCCCCTCTACGAGCAGTACTTC. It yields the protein CSVVGIPLYEQYF.